The rows below give T cell receptor beta chains drawn from one sample of a study of blood T cells in healthy people across ages. TCRdb re-derived calls from the 5' RACE reads in MiXCR, one entry per CDR3 protein. Among approximately 1,100,000 distinct CDR3 sequences, under 45% were seen once, and the ten largest hold approximately 17%. The sample taken for sequencing was blood. The receptors were sampled from a woman aged 60-75 years in good health. CDR3s include the opening cysteine and the closing phenylalanine or tryptophan. A D gene is named only where the DNA matches it firmly. For some rows the clone size is stated as once, few or many, or as a class when expanded; others skip it.

J: TRBJ1-6
size: .
D: .
length: 13
V: TRBV5-5
DNA: TGTGCCAGCAGCCCCGGTTGGAATTCACCCCTCCACTTT
CDR3: CASSPGWNSPLHF

J: TRBJ2-1
size: .
D: TRBD2
length: 16
V: TRBV20-1
DNA: TGCAGTGCTCCAGGGACTAGCGGGAGGGCCGGTGATGAGCAGTTCTTC
CDR3: CSAPGTSGRAGDEQFF

J: TRBJ2-7
size: .
D: TRBD2
length: 14
V: TRBV7-9
DNA: TGTGCCAGCAGCTTCCAGCGGGAGCTCAACGAGCAGTACTTC
CDR3: CASSFQRELNEQYF

J: TRBJ2-3
size: .
D: .
length: 14
V: TRBV3-1
DNA: TGTGCCAGCAGTCAGGGGTGGGGTACAGATACGCAGTATTTT
CDR3: CASSQGWGTDTQYF

J: TRBJ2-1
size: .
D: TRBD2
length: 18
V: TRBV29-1
DNA: TGCAGCGTTGTCCTACTTGGGGGGAGGGAAGCGGGGCTCAATGAGCAGTTCTTC
CDR3: CSVVLLGGREAGLNEQFF

J: TRBJ2-7
size: many
D: .
length: 13
V: TRBV29-1
DNA: TGCAGCGTTGAAGATGGTCTACAGCACGAGCAGTACTTC
CDR3: CSVEDGLQHEQYF

J: TRBJ2-1
size: .
D: .
length: 18
V: TRBV7-9
DNA: TGTGCCAGCAGCTCAGAGGGGGGGCTAGCGGCCACCTACAATGAGCAGTTCTTC
CDR3: CASSSEGGLAATYNEQFF

J: TRBJ2-1
size: .
D: .
length: 15
V: TRBV2
DNA: TGTGCCAGCAGCTCCGACAGCCTCAGCCAAGAGACCCAGTTCTTC
CDR3: CASSSDSLSQETQFF

J: TRBJ2-7
size: .
D: .
length: 15
V: TRBV6-6
DNA: TGTGCCAGCAGTTCCATTTCCCCGGGAACCTACGAGCAGTACTTC
CDR3: CASSSISPGTYEQYF

J: TRBJ2-3
size: .
D: TRBD2
length: 16
V: TRBV3-1
DNA: TGTGCCAGCAGTCGGGGGACTAGCGGGAACACAGATACGCAGTATTTT
CDR3: CASSRGTSGNTDTQYF

J: TRBJ2-1
size: .
D: TRBD2
length: 17
V: TRBV27
DNA: TGTGCCAGCAGTTCCCTCATAGCGGGAGGGATTGATAATGGGCAGTTCTTC
CDR3: CASSSLIAGGIDNGQFF

J: TRBJ2-7
size: .
D: .
length: 12
V: TRBV20-1
DNA: TGCAGTGCTAATCGGGATGACTACGAGCAGTACTTC
CDR3: CSANRDDYEQYF

J: TRBJ2-7
size: once
D: .
length: 11
V: TRBV20-1
DNA: TGCAGTGCCCTGACTGACAATGAGCAGTACTTC
CDR3: CSALTDNEQYF

J: TRBJ2-7
size: .
D: .
length: 12
V: TRBV15
DNA: TGTGCCACCAGCAGATACTCGGACGAGCAGTACTTC
CDR3: CATSRYSDEQYF

J: TRBJ1-6
size: few
D: .
length: 13
V: TRBV20-1
DNA: TGCAGTGCTCGGGGCAGGGGAAGTTCACCCCTCCACTTT
CDR3: CSARGRGSSPLHF

J: TRBJ2-1
size: few
D: .
length: 14
V: TRBV20-1
DNA: TGCAGTGCTCGATCCGACTTTCAAAAGGGAGAGCAGTTCTTC
CDR3: CSARSDFQKGEQFF

J: TRBJ1-1
size: .
D: .
length: 13
V: TRBV12-3/TRBV12-4
DNA: TGTGCCAGCACCCCGGGAGGCCACACTGAAGCTTTCTTT
CDR3: CASTPGGHTEAFF

J: TRBJ2-7
size: .
D: TRBD1
length: 14
V: TRBV20-1
DNA: TGCAGTGCGAAGACAGGGAGCTCCTACAATGAGCAGTACTTC
CDR3: CSAKTGSSYNEQYF

J: TRBJ2-2
size: few
D: .
length: 15
V: TRBV3-1
DNA: TGTGCCAGCAGCCAGGAACAGGGTTTAACCGGGGAGCTGTTTTTT
CDR3: CASSQEQGLTGELFF

J: TRBJ1-5
size: .
D: TRBD1
length: 12
V: TRBV20-1
DNA: TGCAGTGCCGACAGGGGCGATCAGCCCCAGCATTTT
CDR3: CSADRGDQPQHF

J: TRBJ2-7
size: .
D: .
length: 12
V: TRBV28
DNA: TGTGCCAGCAGCGGCCGTGCGGGAACCCAGTACTTC
CDR3: CASSGRAGTQYF

J: TRBJ2-7
size: .
D: .
length: 16
V: TRBV20-1
DNA: TGCAGTGCTAGAGATCACAGCGGAAGGGCCTTGGATGAGCAGTACTTC
CDR3: CSARDHSGRALDEQYF

J: TRBJ2-1
size: .
D: TRBD2
length: 14
V: TRBV12-3/TRBV12-4
DNA: TGTGCCAGCAGTTTACTAAAGCGGGAACGGGAGCAGTTCTTC
CDR3: CASSLLKREREQFF

J: TRBJ2-7
size: .
D: .
length: 15
V: TRBV14
DNA: TGTGTCAGCAGCAGGACGGGACTGGGAAACTACGAGCAGTACTTC
CDR3: CVSSRTGLGNYEQYF

J: TRBJ2-3
size: once
D: TRBD2
length: 15
V: TRBV10-3
DNA: TGTGCCATCAGGCGGGGGGAGGGCGGTTTAGATACGCAGTATTTT
CDR3: CAIRRGEGGLDTQYF

J: TRBJ2-3
size: .
D: TRBD1
length: 16
V: TRBV4-2
DNA: TGTGCCAGCAGCCAAGTGACAGGGGACTTCACAGATACGCAGTATTTT
CDR3: CASSQVTGDFTDTQYF

J: TRBJ2-7
size: many
D: .
length: 13
V: TRBV6-2/TRBV6-3
DNA: TGTGCCAGCAGACCTTTTCCTACCTACGAGCAGTACTTC
CDR3: CASRPFPTYEQYF

J: TRBJ1-2
size: .
D: TRBD1
length: 18
V: TRBV30
DNA: TGTGCCTGGAGTGATGACAGGGGGAACGCTCGTCCCGAAGACGGCTACACCTTC
CDR3: CAWSDDRGNARPEDGYTF

J: TRBJ2-4
size: .
D: .
length: 13
V: TRBV20-1
DNA: TGCAGTGCTAGGTCTCTAGCCAAAAACATTCAGTACTTC
CDR3: CSARSLAKNIQYF

J: TRBJ2-3
size: few
D: .
length: 13
V: TRBV29-1
DNA: TGCAGCGTTACAGGTCACTACACAGATACGCAGTATTTT
CDR3: CSVTGHYTDTQYF

J: TRBJ1-2
size: .
D: .
length: 12
V: TRBV9
DNA: TGTGCCAGCAGCGAGCCCCGTGATGGCTGCACCTTC
CDR3: CASSEPRDGCTF

J: TRBJ1-4
size: .
D: .
length: 16
V: TRBV11-2
DNA: TGTGCCAGCAGCTTACCCAAATCTACGGGAATGAAAAAACTGTTTTTT
CDR3: CASSLPKSTGMKKLFF

J: TRBJ2-7
size: .
D: TRBD2
length: 16
V: TRBV6-5
DNA: TGTGCCAGCAGTCCCGGACTAGCGCCGGTGATCTACGAGCAGTACTTC
CDR3: CASSPGLAPVIYEQYF

J: TRBJ1-1
size: once
D: .
length: 13
V: TRBV18
DNA: TGTGCCAGCTCTTGGGCCCTGTACACTGAAACTTTCTTT
CDR3: CASSWALYTETFF

J: TRBJ2-5
size: .
D: .
length: 16
V: TRBV27
DNA: TGTGCCAGCAGCTGGGACTTCCGGAGTAATTATATGACCCAGTACTTC
CDR3: CASSWDFRSNYMTQYF

J: TRBJ2-7
size: .
D: TRBD2
length: 15
V: TRBV5-1
DNA: TGCGCCAGCAGTCGGCGGGGGAGCGTTGAATACGAGCAGTACTTC
CDR3: CASSRRGSVEYEQYF

J: TRBJ2-2
size: once
D: .
length: 15
V: TRBV20-1
DNA: TGCAGTGCTAGAGGGTGGAGGACAGACACCGGGGAGCTGTTTTTT
CDR3: CSARGWRTDTGELFF

J: TRBJ2-7
size: few
D: .
length: 15
V: TRBV10-3
DNA: TGTGCCATCAGTGAGTCGAGTGCAGGGCCCTACGAGCAGTACTTC
CDR3: CAISESSAGPYEQYF

J: TRBJ2-7
size: .
D: .
length: 16
V: TRBV27
DNA: TGTGCCAGCAGTTTAGAGGGACCTCAGCTCACCTACGAGCAGTACTTC
CDR3: CASSLEGPQLTYEQYF

J: TRBJ1-1
size: few
D: .
length: 14
V: TRBV7-6
DNA: TGTGCCAGCAGCGCATGGGGGCGAGGAACTGAAGCTTTCTTT
CDR3: CASSAWGRGTEAFF

J: TRBJ2-1
size: .
D: TRBD2
length: 16
V: TRBV9
DNA: TGTGCCAGCAGCGTAGGTAGCGGGATCCTCTCCAATGAGCAGTTCTTC
CDR3: CASSVGSGILSNEQFF

J: TRBJ1-2
size: .
D: .
length: 13
V: TRBV3-1
DNA: TGTGCCAGCAGCCAAGAGTCGTTTAGGGGCTACACCTTC
CDR3: CASSQESFRGYTF

J: TRBJ2-1
size: many
D: TRBD2
length: 14
V: TRBV29-1
DNA: TGCAGCGTTGACCCTAGCGGGAGATACAATGAGCAGTTCTTC
CDR3: CSVDPSGRYNEQFF

J: TRBJ2-1
size: few
D: .
length: 17
V: TRBV5-1
DNA: TGCGCCAGCAGCCGATCAAGGGATCGCTCTGGCTACAATGAGCAGTTCTTC
CDR3: CASSRSRDRSGYNEQFF

J: TRBJ2-1
size: many
D: .
length: 12
V: TRBV29-1
DNA: TGCAGCGTTCAGACGAAGAGGAATGAGCAGTTCTTC
CDR3: CSVQTKRNEQFF

J: TRBJ2-7
size: .
D: .
length: 13
V: TRBV29-1
DNA: TGCAGCGTTGCCCCCGGGGGTCTTGTCGAGCAGTACTTC
CDR3: CSVAPGGLVEQYF

J: TRBJ2-1
size: .
D: .
length: 14
V: TRBV9
DNA: TGTGCCAGCAGCAAGAGCGGAAGCTACAATGAGCAGTTCTTC
CDR3: CASSKSGSYNEQFF

J: TRBJ2-7
size: .
D: TRBD1
length: 15
V: TRBV2
DNA: TGTGCCAGCACCCTGGAGGGCCAGGGGGCGAACGAGCAGTACTTC
CDR3: CASTLEGQGANEQYF

J: TRBJ1-2
size: many
D: .
length: 14
V: TRBV4-2
DNA: TGTGCCAGCAGCCAAGATCCCGACGCGGGATTCTACACCTTC
CDR3: CASSQDPDAGFYTF